This T cell receptor (beta chain) originates from a study of cytotoxic CD8 clonotypes in ibrutinib-treated CLL. V lost 3 bases to trimming and J lost 5 bases; unmatched junction nucleotides: 9. The CDR3 runs to 15 residues. CDR1 is WNHNN and CDR2 is SYGVQD in the germline V gene (reference sequence). Libraries were prepared by immunoSEQ multiplex PCR; TCRdb keeps only in-frame clonotypes and omits some of them. Among about 35,000 clones listed, about half were seen once. The rearrangement joins TRBV10-1 to TRBJ2-7; 8 bases are a match to TRBD1. The source of this sequence is a human donor with chronic lymphocytic leukemia. The sequencing here drew on PBMCs, taken before ibrutinib treatment. In nucleotides, the CDR3 is TGCGCCAGCAGTGACCCCGGGACAGGAATGGACGAGCAGTACTTC. This sequence encodes CASSDPGTGMDEQYF.